A single sample is the source of the 29 T cell receptor beta chains below, sequenced in a study of blood T cells in healthy people across ages. For the second PCR, which ran for roughly 7 to 11 cycles, a sample-barcoded 5' primer and a J-beta primer mix were used. TCRdb reanalysed the 5' RACE reads using MiXCR and keeps one entry per CDR3 protein. The sample contains hundreds of thousands of distinct CDR3 sequences, more than 40% of which appear only once. Sequencing used blood. Receptors originate from a man in his fifties or sixties in good health.

To note about this clonotype: The germline gene is not matched at one end of the junction; a read error may be the cause. The gene calls are TRBV6-5 and TRBJ2-1, with 12 nucleotides matching TRBD2. From germline, CDR1 is MNHEY and CDR2 SVGAGI. This CDR3 has 15 residues. The CDR3 DNA follows: TGTGCCGGCAGTTACGCTAGCGGGGGGGCCCCGGTGGTGTTCTTC. Its translation: CAGSYASGGAPVVFF.

The chain combines TRBV6-2 or TRBV6-3 with TRBJ2-7; 7 nucleotides line up with TRBD1. The CDR3 spans 13 residues. Germline-derived CDR1 and CDR2 are MNHEY and SVGEGT. V shed 7 bases and J 1 base; nucleotides not matched to a gene: 4. CDR3 sequence: CASKKTGSYEQYF. The CDR3 region has the DNA TGTGCCAGCAAAAAGACAGGGTCCTACGAGCAGTACTTC.

V is TRBV29-1 and J is TRBJ2-5; maybe TRBD1 (5 bases). The J call may be mistaken, given a closer DNA end match to TRBJ2-7. CDR1 SQVTM and CDR2 ANQGSEA come from the germline V gene. CDR3 length equals 12 residues. CDR3 bases: TGCAGCGTTCTAGACAGAGTTGGCGAGCAGTACTTC. Protein sequence: CSVLDRVGEQYF.

CDR3 region: CSAEAGVGTGELFF. The CDR3, as DNA: TGCAGTGCTGAAGCGGGGGTAGGAACCGGGGAGCTGTTTTTT. The gene calls are TRBV20-1 and TRBJ2-2; TRBD2 aligns across 8 bases. The ends lost 5 bases at V and 5 bases at J; junction bases unmatched: 7. The CDR3 sequence is 14 residues long. Germline CDR1 DFQATT, CDR2 SNEGSKA (reference sequence).

J is TRBJ1-1 and V is TRBV2; D is unclear. Trimming shortened V by 8 bases and J by 3 bases, and 7 bases separated the two germline ends. CDR3 size: 11 residues. Germline CDR1 reads SNHLY; CDR2 reads FYNNEI. The CDR3 coding sequence is TGTGCCAGCCGTCGGGACACTGAAGCTTTCTTT. The encoded protein is CASRRDTEAFF.

This sequence joins TRBV9 and TRBJ2-5; 7 bases agree with TRBD2. The J segment lost 11 bases and the V segment lost 2 bases, leaving 15 bases of the junction unmatched. The CDR3 totals 15 residues. Germline assignment: CDR1 SGDLS and CDR2 YYNGEE. The CDR3 protein is CASSVEAGPGNEQYF. The CDR3 DNA is TGTGCCAGCAGCGTGGAAGCGGGGCCGGGGAATGAGCAGTACTTC. The complete variable domain, with remaining parts taken from reference TRBV9 and TRBJ2-5, reads DSGVTQTPKHLITATGQRVTLRCSPRSGDLSVYWYQQSLDQGLQFLIQYYNGEERAKGNILERFSAQQFPDLHSELNLSSLELGDSALYFCASSVEAGPGNEQYFGPGTRLLVL.

This clonotype was found a few times. The gene calls are TRBV12-3 or TRBV12-4 and TRBJ2-2; 8 positions match TRBD1. Trimming cost V 7 bases and J 0 bases; bases outside gene matches: 4. There are 15 residues in the CDR3. CDR3 in DNA: TGTGCCAGCAATAACAGGGGGTCGAACACCGGGGAGCTGTTTTTT. The encoded protein is CASNNRGSNTGELFF.

This clonotype has at least ten counts. The CDR3 is CASSLEASDEFSSYEQYF. DNA for the CDR3: TGTGCCAGCAGCTTAGAGGCATCCGACGAGTTCAGCTCCTACGAGCAGTACTTC. This chain links TRBV11-3 with TRBJ2-7, with D unclear. Germline V gene data show CDR1 as SGHNT and CDR2 as YENEEA. Trimming took off 0 bases at V and 0 bases at J, with 18 bases between the two ends. There are 18 residues in the CDR3.

With regard to this clonotype: A read error may be the cause here, since a much bigger clone is one base away. The V call is TRBV6-2 or TRBV6-3, the J call TRBJ2-7; 8 bases are a match to TRBD2. CDR3 length: 16 residues. Trimming removed 0 bases from V and 4 bases from J; junction bases left unmatched: 8. Germline V gene lookup returns CDR1 MNHEY and CDR2 SVGEGT. DNA for the CDR3: TGTGCCAGCAGTTACTCGAGGGGAGCGGGGGAGTACGAGCAGTACTTC. Translation: CASSYSRGAGEYEQYF.

This clonotype appeared a few times. J is TRBJ1-2 and V is TRBV4-1; 10 bases are shared with TRBD1. Germline CDR1 and CDR2: MGHRA and YSYEKL. The J segment lost 6 bases and the V segment lost 2 bases, leaving 6 bases of the junction unmatched. This CDR3 is built from 15 residues. CDR3 nucleotide sequence: TGCGCCAGCAGCCAATACGGGACAGGGGACCATGGCTACACCTTC. This encodes CASSQYGTGDHGYTF.

This chain uses TRBV2 with TRBJ2-4; D is possibly TRBD1 (6 bases). TRBJ2-7 explains the end of the DNA better; the J call may be wrong. CDR1 is SNHLY, CDR2 FYNNEI, per germline. The CDR3 is made up of 12 amino acids. In nucleotides, the CDR3 is TGTGCCAGCAGTGCAGGGGTAGACGAGCAGTACTTC. It yields the protein CASSAGVDEQYF.

V and J are TRBV2 and TRBJ2-1; D is unclear. The V end lost 6 bases, the J end lost 9 bases, and 6 bases lay between the germline ends. Germline V gene data show CDR1 as SNHLY and CDR2 as FYNNEI. CDR3 length equals 10 residues. CDR3 loop: CASRFIEQFF. The CDR3 DNA sequence: TGTGCCAGCAGGTTCATTGAGCAGTTCTTC.

A few counts support this clonotype. The chain couples TRBV9 to TRBJ1-1, with D maybe TRBD1 (6 bases). The germline gives CDR1 SGDLS, CDR2 YYNGEE. The CDR3 covers 15 residues. V lost 0 bases and J lost 1, with 10 bases in between. The CDR3 loop reads CASSVGGGRNTEAFF. The CDR3 nucleotides are TGTGCCAGCAGCGTAGGGGGGGGGCGGAACACTGAAGCTTTCTTT.

The CDR3 bases are TGTGCCAGCAGCTACGTTAGCGGGGGGCCATACAATGAGCAGTTCTTC. Its translation is CASSYVSGGPYNEQFF. This chain connects TRBV7-2 to TRBJ2-1, with 10 bases fitting TRBD2. Trimming cost V 4 bases and J 4 bases; bases outside gene matches: 7. CDR1 and CDR2 from the germline V gene are SGHTA and FQGNSA. The CDR3 length is 16 residues.

The gene calls are TRBV11-3 and TRBJ2-3, with TRBD2 identical over 13 bases. Trimming cost V 4 bases and J 7 bases; bases outside gene matches: 11. Germline V gene data show CDR1 as SGHNT and CDR2 as YENEEA. This CDR3 comprises 17 residues. The CDR3 DNA follows: TGTGCCAGCAGCTCCTTCCTGACTAGCGGGGGGACCCATACGCAGTATTTT. Translation: CASSSFLTSGGTHTQYF.

This clonotype was counted between two and nine times. CDR3 region: CAISESRDQGSKGLNNEQFF. The CDR3 nucleotides read TGTGCCATCAGTGAGTCGCGGGACCAAGGGTCGAAAGGACTTAACAATGAGCAGTTCTTC. This rearrangement joins TRBV10-3 to TRBJ2-1; D possibly corresponds to TRBD2 (6 bases). Germline V lookup: CDR1 ENHRY, CDR2 SYGVKD. The germline V and J ends were trimmed by 0 bases and 5 bases, with 26 bases remaining between them. CDR3 length: 20 residues.

This clonotype was observed at least ten times. The V and J genes are TRBV6-1 and TRBJ2-7; D is unclear. The CDR3 is 12 amino acids. In germline, CDR1 is MNHNS, CDR2 SASEGT. Trimming pared 2 bases from V and 7 bases from J, leaving 9 bases between. The CDR3 region has the DNA TGTGCCAGCAGTGAAAATCGACTTGAGCAGTACTTC. This translates into CASSENRLEQYF.

This sequence joins TRBV15 and TRBJ2-7; D possibly matches TRBD1 or TRBD2 (5 bases each). Germline CDR1 and CDR2: LNHNV and YYDKDF (reference sequence). Trimming cost V 0 bases and J 4 bases, with 13 bases left between them. The CDR3 runs 15 residues. CDR3 bases: TGTGCCACCAGCAGAGATGGCACGGGACGGTACGAGCAGTACTTC. The encoded protein is CATSRDGTGRYEQYF.

The chain has TRBV15 and TRBJ2-3; 7 nucleotides agree with TRBD1. Germline values: CDR1 LNHNV, CDR2 YYDKDF (reference sequence). Losses at the gene ends were 0 bases for V and 8 bases for J; bases not matched to a gene: 8. The CDR3 length is 15 residues. The CDR3 sequence is CATSRDHRQGGTQYF. The CDR3 DNA is TGTGCCACCAGCAGAGACCATCGACAGGGTGGTACGCAGTATTTT.

The chain uses TRBV24-1 and TRBJ2-5; 10 positions match TRBD1. The J call may not be correct, given that the DNA end is closer to TRBJ2-1. Germline loops: CDR1 KGHDR, CDR2 SFDVKD. This CDR3 has 17 amino acids. CDR3 DNA sequence: TGTGCCACCAGTGAGTATCCGGGACAGGGGAACCAAGAGACCCAGTTCTTC. Protein: CATSEYPGQGNQETQFF.

This chain links TRBV20-1 with TRBJ1-2, with D uncertain. The germline CDR1 and CDR2 sequences are DFQATT and SNEGSKA (reference sequence). The CDR3 consists of 15 residues. V was clipped by 5 bases and J by 1 base, with 17 bases between them. The CDR3 sequence is CSARPREGVNYGYTF. Here the CDR3 DNA reads TGCAGTGCTCGACCTCGTGAGGGAGTTAACTATGGCTACACCTTC.

This clonotype was counted a few times. The chain links TRBV10-2 to TRBJ1-2; TRBD1 agrees at 7 bases. Germline V gene data show CDR1 as WSHSY and CDR2 as SAAADI. The CDR3 contains 12 residues. J was trimmed by 8 bases and V by 5 bases; bases with no gene match: 5. This CDR3 reads CASSWQGGGYTF. The CDR3, as DNA: TGCGCCAGCAGTTGGCAGGGGGGAGGCTACACCTTC.

This clonotype was recorded many times. This chain joins TRBV6-6 and TRBJ1-6; 8 bases match TRBD1. The ends lost 2 bases at V and 5 bases at J; junction bases unmatched: 5. Germline CDR1 reads MNHNY; CDR2 reads SVGAGI (reference sequence). CDR3 length: 16 residues. CDR3 sequence reads: CASSYAAGGDNSPLHF. The CDR3 DNA sequence: TGTGCCAGCAGTTACGCGGCAGGGGGCGATAATTCACCCCTCCACTTT.

The rearrangement links TRBV9 to TRBJ2-7; 8 bases align to TRBD2. The last part of the DNA fits TRBJ2-5 better; the J call may be wrong. The CDR3 runs to 15 residues. The germline CDR1 and CDR2 sequences are SGDLS and YYNGEE. CDR3 in amino acids: CASSGAAGVSETQYF. The CDR3 nucleotides read TGTGCCAGCAGCGGAGCAGCGGGGGTTAGTGAGACCCAGTACTTC.

CDR3 residues: CASSYGQNTEAFF. CDR3 DNA sequence: TGTGCCAGCAGCTACGGACAGAACACTGAAGCTTTCTTT. The rearrangement links TRBV7-9 to TRBJ1-1, with D perhaps TRBD1 (5 bases). Trimming stripped 4 bases from V and 1 base from J, with 7 bases between. Germline V gene lookup returns CDR1 SEHNR and CDR2 FQNEAQ (reference sequence). The CDR3 has 13 amino acids.

This clonotype was counted a few times. The chain has TRBV6-1 and TRBJ2-7; 8 nucleotides align to TRBD1. CDR3 length equals 15 residues. V shed 7 bases and J 2 bases; nucleotides not matched to a gene: 10. Germline V gives CDR1 MNHNS, CDR2 SASEGT. CDR3 DNA: TGTGCCAGCATTCGGACAGGGTCCCTTCCCTACGAGCAGTACTTC. Its protein product is CASIRTGSLPYEQYF.

This chain connects TRBV6-2 or TRBV6-3 to TRBJ2-2; possible D gene TRBD2, 6 bases. In germline, CDR1 is MNHEY, CDR2 SVGEGT. CDR3 length: 13 amino acids. Trimming pared 5 bases from V and 8 bases from J, leaving 12 bases between. The CDR3 DNA sequence: TGTGCCAGCAGTGCGGGACCGACAGGGGAGCTGTTTTTT. Protein product: CASSAGPTGELFF.

This clonotype was observed a few times. This may arise from a read error, as a much more abundant clone is one base away. This chain links TRBV7-2 with TRBJ2-1; 7 bases fit TRBD2. The J call may be wrong; the DNA end is better matched by TRBJ2-7. CDR3 length equals 15 residues. CDR1 and CDR2 from the germline V gene are SGHTA and FQGNSA. For the CDR3, the DNA is TGTGCCAGCAGCTGGGGGGGGAGGTCCTACAATGAGCAGTACTTC. Protein: CASSWGGRSYNEQYF.

Comment on this clonotype: The germline gene is not matched at one end of the junction; a read error may be the cause. The chain is built from TRBV15 and TRBJ2-5, with 7 bases that match TRBD1. The CDR3 is made up of 14 amino acids. From germline, CDR1 is LNHNV and CDR2 YYDKDF (reference sequence). In DNA, the CDR3 is TGTGCCACCAGCAAAGACAGGGTTCAAGAGGCCCAGTACTTC. Amino acids: CATSKDRVQEAQYF.